These T cell receptor beta chains were read from a single sample in a study of cytomegalovirus exposure and HLA in healthy donors. Only in-frame clones appear in the TCRdb table, and some are missing; sequencing was by immunoSEQ multiplex PCR. This sample has under 250,000 clones, with 82% found just once. The sequenced sample was PBMCs. These receptor sequences come from a man aged 40-49 years in good health and CMV-seropositive. The CDR3 runs from the conserved cysteine through the conserved F or W.

TRBJ1-1 | TRBV7-9 | CASSLSQNTEAFF
TRBJ2-7 | TRBV5-1 | CASSLGQGGLQYF
TRBJ2-3 | TRBV11-3 | CASSLDPTGASTDTQYF
TRBJ1-1 | TRBV29-1 | CSVDFNTEAFF
TRBJ2-5 | TRBV4-2 | CASSQRTGGRETQYF
TRBJ2-7 | TRBV10-3 | CAISAPGTSGIFYPYEQYF
TRBJ2-6 | TRBV5-4 | CASSPGQTPNTGANVLTF
TRBJ2-6 | TRBV29-1 | CSVRQGSTGANVLTF
TRBJ2-1 | TRBV6-5 | CATARQGARNEQFF
TRBJ1-5 | TRBV6-1 | CASSEGAGHQPQHF
TRBJ2-7 | TRBV14 | CASSQAYEQYF
TRBJ2-6 | TRBV5-4 | CASSLRGSSGANVLTF
TRBJ2-1 | TRBV7-2 | CASSQDSAPSSYNEQFF
TRBJ1-1 | TRBV6-6 | CASTRQGINTEAFF
TRBJ1-5 | TRBV25-1 | CASSGTGVQPQHF
TRBJ1-1 | TRBV5-1 | CASSWDRVQTEAFF
TRBJ2-6 | TRBV5-1 | CASSLGGTRSGANVLTF
TRBJ2-2 | TRBV9 | CASSISLKTTSTGELFF
TRBJ1-5 | TRBV6-1 | CATLQFYSNQPQHF
TRBJ1-1 | TRBV29-1 | CSADTAMNTEAFF
TRBJ1-3 | TRBV4-1 | CASSQSDREGNTIYF
TRBJ1-2 | TRBV18 | CASSPSQQDVGGYTF
TRBJ1-2 | TRBV2 | CASSPDRGRYTF
TRBJ1-2 | TRBV12-5 | CASARGQGTNYGYTF
TRBJ1-1 | TRBV6-1 | CASSEGPYLNTEAFF
TRBJ2-4 | TRBV9 | CASSVELGHSNIQYF
TRBJ1-4 | TRBV29-1 | CSALDRGATNEKLFF
TRBJ1-5 | TRBV5-4 | CASSLRGQPQHF
TRBJ2-1 | TRBV7-9 | CASSFRGRARGNEQFF